Described below is a single T cell receptor (beta chain) sequence and its context. Its antigen is not known. These data originate in a study of T cells in Graves' hyperthyroidism and ophthalmopathy. An absence of ophthalmopathy progression within 18 months meant stable Graves' hyperthyroidism. Germline V lookup: CDR1 SGDLS, CDR2 YYNGEE. Deletions cut 4 bases from V and 5 bases from J, with 10 bases between. The CDR3 covers 13 residues. Whole-study results and caveats: Blood also showed most of the thyroid clonotypes that were expanded above 0.001.

There were TCR beta CDR3 regions amplified from RNA transcripts. HTBI primers were the set used in a first-round RT-PCR of the TCR CDR3. TCRdb re-analysed the multiplex PCR reads in MiXCR, keeping a single row per CDR3 protein. This table has over 450,000 distinct CDR3 sequences, approximately 15% appearing once. This chain connects TRBV9 to TRBJ2-1; D perhaps matches TRBD1 (6 bases). The receptor's source is a woman younger than 30 with Graves' hyperthyroidism. Sequences were obtained from blood. CDR3 coding DNA: TGTGCCAGCAGCTGGGACATCAACAATGAGCAGTTCTTC. Its translation is CASSWDINNEQFF.